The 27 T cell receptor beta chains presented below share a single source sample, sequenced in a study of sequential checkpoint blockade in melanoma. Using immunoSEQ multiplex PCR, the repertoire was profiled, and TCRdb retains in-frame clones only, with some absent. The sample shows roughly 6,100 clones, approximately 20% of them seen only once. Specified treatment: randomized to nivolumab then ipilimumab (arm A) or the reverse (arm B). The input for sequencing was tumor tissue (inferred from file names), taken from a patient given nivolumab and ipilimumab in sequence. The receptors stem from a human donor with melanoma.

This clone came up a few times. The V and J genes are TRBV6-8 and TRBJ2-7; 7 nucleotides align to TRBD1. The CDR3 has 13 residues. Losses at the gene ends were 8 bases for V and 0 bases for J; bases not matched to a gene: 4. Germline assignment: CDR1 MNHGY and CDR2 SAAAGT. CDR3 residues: CASSRQGSYEQYF. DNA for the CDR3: TGTGCCAGCTCACGACAGGGCTCCTACGAGCAGTACTTC.

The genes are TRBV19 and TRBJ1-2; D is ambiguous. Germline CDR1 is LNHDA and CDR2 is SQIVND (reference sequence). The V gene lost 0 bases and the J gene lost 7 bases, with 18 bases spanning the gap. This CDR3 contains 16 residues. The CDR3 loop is CASSIDPSGKQAGYTF. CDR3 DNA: TGTGCCAGTAGTATAGATCCGTCGGGGAAGCAGGCTGGCTACACCTTC.

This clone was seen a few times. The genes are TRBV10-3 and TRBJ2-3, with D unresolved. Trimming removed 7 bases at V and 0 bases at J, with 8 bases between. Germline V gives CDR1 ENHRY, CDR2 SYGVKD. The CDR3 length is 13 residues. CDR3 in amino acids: CAITPASTDTQYF. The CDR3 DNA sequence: TGTGCCATCACTCCCGCTAGCACAGATACGCAGTATTTT.

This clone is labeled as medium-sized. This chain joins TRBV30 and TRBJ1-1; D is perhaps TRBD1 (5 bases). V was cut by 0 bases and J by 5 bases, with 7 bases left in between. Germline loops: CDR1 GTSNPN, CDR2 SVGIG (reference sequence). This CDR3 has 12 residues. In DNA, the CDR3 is TGTGCCTGGAGTGTACGGGGGACTGAAGCTTTCTTT. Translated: CAWSVRGTEAFF.

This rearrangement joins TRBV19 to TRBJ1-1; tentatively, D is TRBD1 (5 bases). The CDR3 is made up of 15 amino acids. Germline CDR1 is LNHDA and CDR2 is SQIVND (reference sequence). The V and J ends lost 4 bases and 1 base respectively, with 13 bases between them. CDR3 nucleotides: TGTGCCAGTAGTAGTCGGGCGGGGCGGAACACTGAAGCTTTCTTT. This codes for CASSSRAGRNTEAFF.

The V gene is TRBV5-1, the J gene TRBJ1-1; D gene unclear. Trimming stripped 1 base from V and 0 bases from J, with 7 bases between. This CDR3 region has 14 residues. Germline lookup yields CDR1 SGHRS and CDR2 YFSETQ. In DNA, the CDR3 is TGCGCCAGCAGCTTGTACGGAATGAACACTGAAGCTTTCTTT. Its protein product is CASSLYGMNTEAFF.

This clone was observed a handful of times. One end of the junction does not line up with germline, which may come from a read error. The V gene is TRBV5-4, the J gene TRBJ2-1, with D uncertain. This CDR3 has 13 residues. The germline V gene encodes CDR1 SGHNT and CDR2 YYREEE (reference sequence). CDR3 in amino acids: CASSLAMSSEQFF. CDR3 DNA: TGTGCTAGCAGCTTAGCCATGAGTAGTGAGCAGTTCTTC. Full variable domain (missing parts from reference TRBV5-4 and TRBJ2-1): ETGVTQSPTHLIKTRGQQVTLRCSSQSGHNTVSWYQQALGQGPQFIFQYYREEENGRGNFPPRFSGLQFPNYSSELNVNALELDDSALYLCASSLAMSSEQFFGPGTRLTVL.

This chain's CDR3 is CATSRDRLGLAERGEQFF. The CDR3 DNA sequence: TGTGCCACCAGCAGAGATCGTCTGGGACTAGCGGAGCGGGGTGAGCAGTTCTTC. This sequence joins TRBV15 and TRBJ2-1; 11 bases align to TRBD2. Germline V gives CDR1 LNHNV, CDR2 YYDKDF (reference sequence). V shed 0 bases and J 9 bases; nucleotides not matched to a gene: 13. This CDR3 contains 18 residues.

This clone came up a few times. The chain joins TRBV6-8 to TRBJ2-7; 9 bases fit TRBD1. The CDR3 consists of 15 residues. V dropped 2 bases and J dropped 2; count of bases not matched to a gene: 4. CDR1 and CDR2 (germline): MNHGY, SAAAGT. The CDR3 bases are TGTGCCAGCAGTTACCTGGGGACAGGGACCTACGAGCAGTACTTC. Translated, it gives CASSYLGTGTYEQYF.

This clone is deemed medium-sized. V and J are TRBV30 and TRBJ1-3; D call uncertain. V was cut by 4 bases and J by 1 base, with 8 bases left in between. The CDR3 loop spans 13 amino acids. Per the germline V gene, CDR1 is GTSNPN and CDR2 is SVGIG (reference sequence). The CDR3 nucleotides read TGTGCCTGGACTACATATTCTGGAAACACCATATATTTT. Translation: CAWTTYSGNTIYF.

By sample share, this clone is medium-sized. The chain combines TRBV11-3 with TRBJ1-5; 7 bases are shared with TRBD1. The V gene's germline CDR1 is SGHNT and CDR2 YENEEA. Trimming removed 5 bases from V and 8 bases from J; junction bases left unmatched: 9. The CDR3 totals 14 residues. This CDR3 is CASSPTGAKEPQHF. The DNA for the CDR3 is TGTGCCAGCAGCCCTACAGGGGCCAAGGAGCCCCAGCATTTT.

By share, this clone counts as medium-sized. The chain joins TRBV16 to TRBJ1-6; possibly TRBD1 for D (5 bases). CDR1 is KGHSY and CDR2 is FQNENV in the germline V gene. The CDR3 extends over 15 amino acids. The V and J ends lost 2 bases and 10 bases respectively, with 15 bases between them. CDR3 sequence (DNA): TGTGCCAGCAGCCAAGGGAGGGGTTCGGGGTCACCCCTCCACTTT. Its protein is CASSQGRGSGSPLHF.

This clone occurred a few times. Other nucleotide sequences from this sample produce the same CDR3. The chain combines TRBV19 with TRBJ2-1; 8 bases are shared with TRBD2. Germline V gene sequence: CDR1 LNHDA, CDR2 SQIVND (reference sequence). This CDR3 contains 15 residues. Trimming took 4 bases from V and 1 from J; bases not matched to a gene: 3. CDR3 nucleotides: TGTGCCAGTAGTACAACTAGCGGATCCTACAATGAGCAGTTCTTC. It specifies CASSTTSGSYNEQFF.

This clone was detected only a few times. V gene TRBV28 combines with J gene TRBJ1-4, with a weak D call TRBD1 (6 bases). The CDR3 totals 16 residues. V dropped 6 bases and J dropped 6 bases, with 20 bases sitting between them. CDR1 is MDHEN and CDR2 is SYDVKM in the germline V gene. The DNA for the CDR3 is TGTGCCAGCAGAACTCCCCCCGGCACAGGGTATGAAAAACTGTTTTTT. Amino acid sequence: CASRTPPGTGYEKLFF.

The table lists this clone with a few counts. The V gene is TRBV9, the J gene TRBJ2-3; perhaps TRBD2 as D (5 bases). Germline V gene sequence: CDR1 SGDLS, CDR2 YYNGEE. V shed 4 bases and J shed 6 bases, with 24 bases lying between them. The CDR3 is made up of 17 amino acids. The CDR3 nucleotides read TGTGCCAGCAGCCGGAGGTTGAGGGATACGGTTAAGGATACGCAGTATTTT. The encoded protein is CASSRRLRDTVKDTQYF. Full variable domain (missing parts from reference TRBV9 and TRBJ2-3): DSGVTQTPKHLITATGQRVTLRCSPRSGDLSVYWYQQSLDQGLQFLIQYYNGEERAKGNILERFSAQQFPDLHSELNLSSLELGDSALYFCASSRRLRDTVKDTQYFGPGTRLTVL.

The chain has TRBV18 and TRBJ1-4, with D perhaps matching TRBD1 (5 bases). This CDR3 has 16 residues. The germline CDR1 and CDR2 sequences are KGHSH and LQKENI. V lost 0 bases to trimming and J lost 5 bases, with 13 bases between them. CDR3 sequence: CASSPPSRGGNEKLFF. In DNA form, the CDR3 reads TGTGCCAGCTCACCACCGTCGAGGGGTGGGAATGAAAAACTGTTTTTT.

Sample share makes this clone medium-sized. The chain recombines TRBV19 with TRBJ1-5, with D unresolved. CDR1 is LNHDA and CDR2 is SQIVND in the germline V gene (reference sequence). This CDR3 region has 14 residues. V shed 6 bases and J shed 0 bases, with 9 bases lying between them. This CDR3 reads CASRLTNSNQPQHF. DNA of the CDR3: TGTGCCAGTAGACTTACCAATAGCAATCAGCCCCAGCATTTT.

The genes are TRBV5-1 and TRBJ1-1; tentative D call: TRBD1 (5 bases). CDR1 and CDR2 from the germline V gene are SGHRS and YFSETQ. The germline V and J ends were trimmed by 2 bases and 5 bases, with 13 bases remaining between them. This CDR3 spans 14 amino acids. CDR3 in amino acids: CASSFGSRGTEAFF. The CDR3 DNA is TGCGCCAGCAGCTTCGGCAGTCGGGGGACTGAAGCTTTCTTT.

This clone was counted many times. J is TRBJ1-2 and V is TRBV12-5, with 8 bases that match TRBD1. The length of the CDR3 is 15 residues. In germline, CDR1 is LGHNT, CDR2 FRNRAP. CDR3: CASTLRGQGHYGYTF. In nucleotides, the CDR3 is TGTGCCAGCACCCTCAGGGGGCAGGGACATTATGGCTACACCTTC.

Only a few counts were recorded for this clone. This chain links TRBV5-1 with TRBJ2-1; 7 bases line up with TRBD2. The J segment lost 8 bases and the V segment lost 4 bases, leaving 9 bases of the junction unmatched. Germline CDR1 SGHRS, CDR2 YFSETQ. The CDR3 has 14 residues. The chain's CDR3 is CASSPGGWVDEQFF. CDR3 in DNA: TGCGCCAGCAGCCCCGGGGGGTGGGTCGATGAGCAGTTCTTC.

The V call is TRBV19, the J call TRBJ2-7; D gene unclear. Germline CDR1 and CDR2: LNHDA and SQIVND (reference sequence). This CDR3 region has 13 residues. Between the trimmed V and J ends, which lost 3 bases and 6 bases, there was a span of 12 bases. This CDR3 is CASSIQRDGEQYF. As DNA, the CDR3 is TGTGCCAGTAGTATCCAAAGGGATGGCGAGCAGTACTTC.

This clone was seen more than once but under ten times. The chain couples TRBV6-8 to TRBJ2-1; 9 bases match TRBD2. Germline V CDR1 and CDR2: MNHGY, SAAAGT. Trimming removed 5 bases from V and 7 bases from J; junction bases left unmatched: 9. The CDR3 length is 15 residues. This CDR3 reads CASSRIAGAGNEQFF. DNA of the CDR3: TGTGCCAGCAGTAGAATAGCGGGGGCGGGGAATGAGCAGTTCTTC.

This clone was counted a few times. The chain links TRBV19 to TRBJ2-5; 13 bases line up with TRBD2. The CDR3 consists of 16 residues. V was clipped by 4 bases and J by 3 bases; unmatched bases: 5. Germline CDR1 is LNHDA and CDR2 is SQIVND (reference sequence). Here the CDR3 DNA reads TGTGCCAGTAGTAAAGGACTAGCGGGAGAGAAAGAGACCCAGTACTTC. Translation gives CASSKGLAGEKETQYF.

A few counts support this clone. Here the CDR3 reads CASTEEGQPEFPYEQYF. Written as DNA, the CDR3 is TGTGCCAGCACAGAGGAAGGACAGCCCGAGTTCCCCTACGAGCAGTACTTC. The rearrangement uses TRBV12-5 and TRBJ2-7, with D tentatively TRBD1 (6 bases). Germline V gene sequence: CDR1 LGHNT, CDR2 FRNRAP. The CDR3 length is 17 residues.

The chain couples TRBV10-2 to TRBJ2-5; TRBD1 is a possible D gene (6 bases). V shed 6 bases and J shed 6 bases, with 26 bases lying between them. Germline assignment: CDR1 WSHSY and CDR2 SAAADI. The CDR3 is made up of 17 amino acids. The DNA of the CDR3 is TGCGCCAGCAGCGCAGGGCCTTATCAGGGGCTTCGGAAGACCCAGTACTTC. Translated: CASSAGPYQGLRKTQYF.

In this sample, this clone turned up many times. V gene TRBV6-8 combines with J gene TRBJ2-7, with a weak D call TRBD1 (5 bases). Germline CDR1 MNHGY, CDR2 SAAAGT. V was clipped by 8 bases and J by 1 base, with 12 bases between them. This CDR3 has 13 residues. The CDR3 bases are TGTGCCAGCGGGCGGCAGGGTTCCTACGAGCAGTACTTC. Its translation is CASGRQGSYEQYF.

CDR3 nucleotides: TGTGCCAGCAGCTCCCAGGGGGGCCCTAATGAAAAACTGTTTTTT. Residues: CASSSQGGPNEKLFF. The chain employs TRBV11-3 and TRBJ1-4; 7 bases align to TRBD1. V was pared by 4 bases and J by 3 bases, with 5 bases of the junction left unmatched. The CDR3 loop spans 15 amino acids. Germline CDR1 SGHNT, CDR2 YENEEA.